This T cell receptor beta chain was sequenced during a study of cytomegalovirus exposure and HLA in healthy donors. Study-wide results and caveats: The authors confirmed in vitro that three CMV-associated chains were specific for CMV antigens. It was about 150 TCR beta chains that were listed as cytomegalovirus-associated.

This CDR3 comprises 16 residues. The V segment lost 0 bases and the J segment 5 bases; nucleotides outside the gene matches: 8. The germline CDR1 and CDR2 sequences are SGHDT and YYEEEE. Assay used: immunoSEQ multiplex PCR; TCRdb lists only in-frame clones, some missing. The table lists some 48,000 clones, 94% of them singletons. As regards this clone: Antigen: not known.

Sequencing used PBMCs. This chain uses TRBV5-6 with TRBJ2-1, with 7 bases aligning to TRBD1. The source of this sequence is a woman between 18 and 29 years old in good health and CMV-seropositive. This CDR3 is CASSLGPGQTHNEQFF. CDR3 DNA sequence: TGTGCCAGCAGCTTGGGGCCGGGACAGACACACAATGAGCAGTTCTTC.